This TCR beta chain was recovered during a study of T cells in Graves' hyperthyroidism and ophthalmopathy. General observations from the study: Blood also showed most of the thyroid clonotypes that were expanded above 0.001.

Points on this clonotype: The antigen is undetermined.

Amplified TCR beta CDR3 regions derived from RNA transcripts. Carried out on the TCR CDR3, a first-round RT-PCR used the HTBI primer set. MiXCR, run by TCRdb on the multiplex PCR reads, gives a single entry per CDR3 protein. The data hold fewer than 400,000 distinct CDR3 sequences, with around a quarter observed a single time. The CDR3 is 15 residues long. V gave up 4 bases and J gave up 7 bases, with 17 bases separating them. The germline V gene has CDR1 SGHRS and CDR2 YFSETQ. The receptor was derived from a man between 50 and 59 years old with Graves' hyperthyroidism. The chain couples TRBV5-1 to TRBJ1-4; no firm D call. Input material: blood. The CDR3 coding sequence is TGCGCCAGCAGCCTCGACGATGCGACAATTGAAAAACTGTTTTTT. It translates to CASSLDDATIEKLFF.